This T cell receptor (beta chain) was sequenced for a study of regulatory T cells in long-lasting Graves disease. Study-wide points: Persistent disease was characterized by preferential usage of TRBV28, TRBJ1-2 and TRBJ2-5.

The CDR3 length is 15 residues. Germline V gene lookup returns CDR1 DFQATT and CDR2 SNEGSKA (reference sequence). Trimming removed 6 bases from V and 2 bases from J; junction bases left unmatched: 8. Indicated time point: newly diagnosed GD, antithyroid drugs for less than 3 months. PBMC-extracted RNA yielded the TCR library. Notes on this clonotype: The antigen is undetermined.

Investigators prepared the TCR beta libraries by applying iRepertoire HTBI primers and Arm-PCR of CDR3 regions. A single record per CDR3 protein comes from TCRdb applying MiXCR to the multiplex PCR reads. The table lists about 220,000 distinct CDR3 sequences, roughly a fifth of them singletons. The same data also contributed to another study, on T cells in Graves' hyperthyroidism and ophthalmopathy. This second study says: The TCR CDR3 first-round RT-PCR relied on the HTBI primer set.

This TCR came from a woman aged 25 to 39 with Graves disease. The V gene is TRBV20-1, the J gene TRBJ2-5; TRBD1 agrees at 11 bases. The source material was peripheral blood mononuclear cells (PBMCs), sampled at new diagnosis, from a patient treated with antithyroid drugs. The CDR3 region has the DNA TGCAGTGCCAGCTTCGGGACAGGGGGACAAGAGACCCAGTACTTC. Encoded protein: CSASFGTGGQETQYF.